One sample yielded the 26 T cell receptor beta chains listed below, sequenced in a study of blood T cell repertoires in COVID-19. Profiled with immunoSEQ multiplex PCR; TCRdb holds only in-frame clones, not every one. The repertoire includes some 93,000 clones, roughly three quarters of them detected once, and approximately 25% sits in the top ten. The sequencing sample was made of peripheral blood. Receptors were obtained from a human donor in a cohort sampled during active COVID-19.

The CDR3 spells CASSVLAGGSYNEQFF. The CDR3 DNA sequence: TGTGCCAGCAGTGTTTTAGCGGGAGGTTCCTACAATGAGCAGTTCTTC. This sequence joins TRBV25-1 and TRBJ2-1; 10 bases agree with TRBD2. The germline V gene has CDR1 MGHDK and CDR2 SYGVNS. Trimming at V came to 4 bases and at J to 1 base, leaving 4 bases not matched to a gene. The CDR3 loop spans 16 amino acids.

This sequence joins TRBV5-4 and TRBJ2-1; D gene uncertain. CDR1 is SGHNT, CDR2 YYREEE, per germline (reference sequence). This CDR3 has 13 amino acids. V lost 0 bases, J lost 5 bases, and 6 bases lay in between. Here the CDR3 reads CASSLALNNEQFF. Here the CDR3 DNA reads TGTGCCAGCAGCTTGGCTCTTAACAATGAGCAGTTCTTC.

Concerning this clone itself: Germline is not matched at one junction end, which may reflect a read error. For the CDR3, the DNA is TGTGCCAGCTCCCCACTAGCGGGAGGGCCGGGTGGTGAGCAGTTCTTC. This gives the protein CASSPLAGGPGGEQFF. This chain connects TRBV18 to TRBJ2-1; 13 positions match TRBD2. The length of the CDR3 is 16 residues. Germline CDR1 reads KGHSH; CDR2 reads LQKENI.

The chain couples TRBV28 to TRBJ2-7; 8 nucleotides line up with TRBD2. J was trimmed by 3 bases and V by 6 bases; bases with no gene match: 13. The CDR3 consists of 16 residues. Per the germline V gene, CDR1 is MDHEN and CDR2 is SYDVKM. The DNA for the CDR3 is TGTGCCAGCAGCTCATCAAGAGCGGGAGAAAACTACGAGCAGTACTTC. This gives the protein CASSSSRAGENYEQYF.

This clone was seen only once. The V call is TRBV13, the J call TRBJ1-3, with D possibly being TRBD1 (6 bases). The germline V and J ends were trimmed by 2 bases and 3 bases, with 14 bases remaining between them. The germline CDR1 and CDR2 sequences are PRHDT and FYEKMQ (reference sequence). The CDR3 loop spans 16 amino acids. CDR3 in amino acids: CASSLYTGFGGNTIYF. DNA for the CDR3: TGTGCCAGCAGCTTATATACAGGGTTTGGTGGAAACACCATATATTTT.

The chain carries TRBV18 and TRBJ2-7; 7 bases agree with TRBD2. CDR1 and CDR2 (germline): KGHSH, LQKENI. J was trimmed by 5 bases and V by 3 bases; bases with no gene match: 10. This CDR3 has 15 amino acids. CDR3 in DNA: TGTGCCAGCTCACCCGTCGGCGGGAGCGGGAACGAGCAGTACTTC. Its translation is CASSPVGGSGNEQYF.

As DNA, the CDR3 is TGTGCCAGCAGCGATTTGGGGCAGAGCTCCTACGAGCAGTACTTC. Encoded protein: CASSDLGQSSYEQYF. The chain is built from TRBV11-2 and TRBJ2-7, with a tentative D call TRBD1 (5 bases). The V and J ends lost 5 bases and 0 bases respectively, with 14 bases between them. The CDR3 spans 15 residues. The germline gives CDR1 SGHAT, CDR2 FQNNGV.

The V gene is TRBV10-2, the J gene TRBJ2-1, with 9 nucleotides matching TRBD2. From germline, CDR1 is WSHSY and CDR2 SAAADI. The ends lost 4 bases at V and 1 base at J; junction bases unmatched: 5. The CDR3 is 16 residues long. CDR3 coding DNA: TGCGCCAGCAGTGGACTAGCGGCAGCGTCCTACAATGAGCAGTTCTTC. Translated: CASSGLAAASYNEQFF.

V and J are TRBV3-1 (or the pseudogene TRBV3-2) and TRBJ1-1; TRBD1 is a possible D gene (6 bases). With 4 bases removed from V and 0 bases from J, the gap between germline ends came to 12 bases. This CDR3 is 15 amino acids long. In germline, CDR1 is LGHDT, CDR2 YNNKEL (reference sequence). CDR3 coding DNA: TGTGCCAGCAGCCCATACAGGGAACTGAACACTGAAGCTTTCTTT. The encoded protein is CASSPYRELNTEAFF.

V gene TRBV20-1 combines with J gene TRBJ2-7; 8 bases align to TRBD2. In germline, CDR1 is DFQATT, CDR2 SNEGSKA (reference sequence). The CDR3 consists of 14 residues. V was pared by 3 bases and J by 6 bases, with 10 bases of the junction left unmatched. The CDR3 sequence: CSASRSAGAGEQYF. The CDR3 DNA sequence: TGCAGTGCTAGTCGGTCAGCGGGAGCGGGCGAGCAGTACTTC.

This clone showed up many times. The chain links TRBV12-5 to TRBJ2-1, with 7 bases matching TRBD1. Germline V gene data show CDR1 as LGHNT and CDR2 as FRNRAP. J lost 7 bases, V lost 1 base, and 7 bases had no gene match. The CDR3 spans 15 residues. CDR3 sequence: CASGLDRGSGNEQFF. CDR3 coding DNA: TGTGCTAGTGGTTTGGACAGGGGATCGGGGAATGAGCAGTTCTTC.

This clone has just a few counts. J is TRBJ1-5 and V is TRBV7-2; unclear D gene. The V gene lost 1 base and the J gene lost 4 bases, with 8 bases spanning the gap. This CDR3 spans 14 amino acids. The germline V gene encodes CDR1 SGHTA and CDR2 FQGNSA. The CDR3 region is CASSLGLNNQPQHF. The CDR3 bases are TGTGCCAGCAGCTTAGGCCTAAATAATCAGCCCCAGCATTTT. Supplemented by reference TRBV7-2 and TRBJ1-5, the full variable domain reads GAGVSQSPSNKVTEKGKDVELRCDPISGHTALYWYRQSLGQGLEFLIYFQGNSAPDKSGLPSDRFSAERTGGSVSTLTIQRTQQEDSAVYLCASSLGLNNQPQHFGDGTRLSIL.

The CDR3 DNA sequence: TGCGCCAGCAGTCTAGGGGCCGCAGCCGCTGGCTACACCTTC. Translating it yields CASSLGAAAAGYTF. J is TRBJ1-2 and V is TRBV5-1, with a weak D call TRBD1 (5 bases). The CDR3 covers 14 residues. V was trimmed by 5 bases and J by 7 bases, leaving 18 bases between them. Germline-derived CDR1 and CDR2 are SGHRS and YFSETQ.

The rearrangement uses TRBV7-9 and TRBJ2-7; TRBD2 aligns across 7 bases. Germline V gives CDR1 SEHNR, CDR2 FQNEAQ (reference sequence). The CDR3 extends over 18 amino acids. V lost 5 bases and J lost 4; bases outside the gene matches: 20. The CDR3 loop reads CASSRTHSLLAADYEQYF. CDR3 DNA sequence: TGTGCCAGCAGCCGTACTCATTCCCTTCTAGCGGCAGATTACGAGCAGTACTTC.

The rearrangement joins TRBV2 to TRBJ1-5, with 9 positions matching TRBD1. The CDR3 is made up of 19 amino acids. V gave up 1 base and J gave up 0 bases; unmatched junction bases: 10. Germline assignment: CDR1 SNHLY and CDR2 FYNNEI. Written as DNA, the CDR3 is TGTGCCAGCAGTGAAGATTTATATGGGACAGGGCCTAGCAATCAGCCCCAGCATTTT. Encoded protein: CASSEDLYGTGPSNQPQHF.

The gene calls are TRBV12-3 or TRBV12-4 and TRBJ1-2; D gene uncertain. V shed 5 bases and J shed 10 bases, with 17 bases lying between them. CDR3 length equals 13 residues. This CDR3 reads CASSRRPRGDYTF. CDR3 in DNA: TGTGCCAGCAGTCGCCGACCTCGGGGTGACTACACCTTC.

The chain is built from TRBV19 and TRBJ2-7; D possibly corresponds to TRBD2 (6 bases). The V gene lost 5 bases and the J gene lost 5 bases, with 13 bases spanning the gap. This CDR3 has 13 amino acids. CDR1 LNHDA and CDR2 SQIVND come from the germline V gene (reference sequence). The DNA for the CDR3 is TGTGCCAGTAGTGGTGAAGCGGGTAACGAGCAGTACTTC. This sequence encodes CASSGEAGNEQYF.

This clone was found once. The chain is built from TRBV11-2 and TRBJ2-3; 9 bases are shared with TRBD2. The CDR3 spans 15 residues. Germline V lookup: CDR1 SGHAT, CDR2 FQNNGV. V was pared by 5 bases and J by 9 bases, with 12 bases of the junction left unmatched. Written as DNA, the CDR3 is TGTGCCAGCAGCCCCGGACTAGCGAGAGAGAGCACGCAGTATTTT. This translates into CASSPGLARESTQYF.

Comments on this clone: One end of the junction is discordant with germline, which a read error may explain. V is TRBV7-7 and J is TRBJ2-2, with 10 bases matching TRBD2. The CDR3 runs 16 residues. Germline V gene lookup returns CDR1 SSHAT and CDR2 FNYEAQ (reference sequence). The CDR3 here is CASSSLAGALGGELFF. DNA of the CDR3: TGTGCTAGCAGCTCTCTAGCGGGAGCCCTTGGCGGGGAGCTGTTTTTT.

The chain combines TRBV18 with TRBJ2-1; the match to TRBD1 covers 10 bases. Germline lookup yields CDR1 KGHSH and CDR2 LQKENI. With 4 bases clipped from V and 8 bases from J, the junction kept 8 bases outside the gene matches. CDR3 size: 15 residues. CDR3 loop: CASSLTGGRDDEQFF. DNA of the CDR3: TGTGCCAGCTCACTGACAGGGGGCAGGGACGATGAGCAGTTCTTC.

CDR3 in amino acids: CASSYQEAGEFGYEQYF. CDR3 sequence (DNA): TGTGCCAGCAGCTACCAGGAAGCGGGAGAGTTTGGCTACGAGCAGTACTTC. This sequence joins TRBV5-6 and TRBJ2-7; TRBD2 matches 8 bases. Germline V lookup: CDR1 SGHDT, CDR2 YYEEEE. The CDR3 length is 17 residues. V dropped 3 bases and J dropped 3; count of bases not matched to a gene: 14.

The chain is built from TRBV7-8 and TRBJ2-7, with TRBD2 matching 7 bases. The V segment lost 1 base and the J segment 0 bases; nucleotides outside the gene matches: 3. The CDR3 covers 15 residues. Germline V lookup: CDR1 SGHVS, CDR2 FQNEAQ. CDR3 sequence (DNA): TGTGCCAGCAGCTTAGTGTCTAGCGGCTCCTACGAGCAGTACTTC. Translation: CASSLVSSGSYEQYF. The full variable domain, in which reference TRBV7-8 and TRBJ2-7 provide the parts outside the CDR3, is GAGVSQSPRYKVAKRGQDVALRCDPISGHVSLFWYQQALGQGPEFLTYFQNEAQLDKSGLPSDRFFAERPEGSVSTLKIQRTQQEDSAVYLCASSLVSSGSYEQYFGPGTRLTVT.

This chain joins TRBV6-6 and TRBJ1-4; D is uncertain. The V end was cut by 8 bases, the J end by 3 bases, with 13 bases between. The CDR3 totals 14 residues. Germline V CDR1 and CDR2: MNHNY, SVGAGI (reference sequence). The CDR3 bases are TGTGCCAGCGGCCAGTTCGGGGCTAATGAAAAACTGTTTTTT. Its protein is CASGQFGANEKLFF.

This chain joins TRBV9 and TRBJ1-2, with D unclear. The CDR3 spans 11 residues. CDR1 is SGDLS, CDR2 YYNGEE, per germline. V lost 4 bases and J lost 8, with 9 bases in between. The CDR3 loop reads CASSSNSGYTF. In DNA, the CDR3 is TGTGCCAGCAGCTCCAACTCGGGCTACACCTTC.

This clone was detected a few times. The chain is built from TRBV2 and TRBJ2-2, with 7 nucleotides matching TRBD2. This CDR3 is built from 14 residues. V dropped 6 bases and J dropped 0; count of bases not matched to a gene: 1. Germline V gene data show CDR1 as SNHLY and CDR2 as FYNNEI. Here the CDR3 DNA reads TGTGCCAGCAGCCTAGCGGCGAACACCGGGGAGCTGTTTTTT. Encoded protein: CASSLAANTGELFF.

The rearrangement joins TRBV30 to TRBJ2-1; possibly TRBD2 for D (6 bases). CDR1 and CDR2 from the germline V gene are GTSNPN and SVGIG (reference sequence). The CDR3 is 15 amino acids. V lost 3 bases, J lost 3 bases, and 15 bases lay in between. CDR3 in DNA: TGTGCCTGGAGCCCCTCCCCGGGAGTCTACAATGAGCAGTTCTTC. It translates to CAWSPSPGVYNEQFF.